The clone carrying this TCR beta chain was counted at least ten times. The antigen is unknown. The read stops 3 residues short of the end of the CDR3; the missing end is completed from the germline J gene. This sample is part of a study of T cell clonality in common variable immunodeficiency. Study-level findings and limits: The cause of increased CVID clonality remains unclear without subpopulation sequencing.

Libraries were prepared by immunoSEQ multiplex PCR; TCRdb keeps only in-frame clonotypes and omits some of them. The profile covers over 30,000 clones, none occurring a single time. From germline, CDR1 is DFQATT and CDR2 SNEGSKA (reference sequence). The CDR3 is 14 amino acids. With V trimmed by 0 bases and J by 4 bases, 5 bases remained unmatched. Sequencing was done on a sample of peripheral blood mononuclear cells. V is TRBV20-1 and J is TRBJ1-1; TRBD1 aligns across 7 bases. The sequence was obtained from a person aged 18 to 70 in good health. The CDR3 sequence is CSARESGQRTEAFF. CDR3 DNA (partial): TGCAGTGCTAGAGAGTCGGGACAGCGCACTGAA.